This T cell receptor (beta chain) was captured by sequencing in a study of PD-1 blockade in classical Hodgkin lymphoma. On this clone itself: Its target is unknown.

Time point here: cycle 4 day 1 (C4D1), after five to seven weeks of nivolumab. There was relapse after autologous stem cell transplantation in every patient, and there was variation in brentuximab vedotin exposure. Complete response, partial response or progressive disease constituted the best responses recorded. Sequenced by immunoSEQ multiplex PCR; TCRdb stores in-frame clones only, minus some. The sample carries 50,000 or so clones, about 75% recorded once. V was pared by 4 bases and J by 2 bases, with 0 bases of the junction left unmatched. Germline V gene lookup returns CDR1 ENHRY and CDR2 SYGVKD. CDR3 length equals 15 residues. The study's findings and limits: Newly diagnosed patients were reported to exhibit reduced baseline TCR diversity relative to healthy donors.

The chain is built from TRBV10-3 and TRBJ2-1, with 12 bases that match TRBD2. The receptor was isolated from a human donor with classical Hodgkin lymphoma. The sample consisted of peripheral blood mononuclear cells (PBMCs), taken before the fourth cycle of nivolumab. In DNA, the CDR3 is TGTGCCATCAGTGCTAGCGGGAGGGCCTACAATGAGCAGTTCTTC. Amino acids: CAISASGRAYNEQFF.